The 17 T cell receptor beta chains reported below all come from one sample, sequenced in a study of vaccination effects on CD4 cells after COVID-19. Which antigens these TCRs recognize remains unknown. Pools of viral peptides were used by the ViraFEST assay to expand antigen-specific CD4+ T cells ahead of sequencing. Investigators separated out CD4+ T cells once around nine days of culture had passed. The person had PCR-confirmed SARS-CoV-2 infection between March and December 2020. Libraries were prepared by immunoSEQ multiplex PCR; TCRdb keeps only in-frame clonotypes and omits some of them. The sample holds about 40,000 clones, around 67% seen once. The specimen was CD4+ T cells from PBMCs cultured with a peptide pool, collected before COVID-19 vaccination. The receptors come from a human donor who had a prior SARS-CoV-2 infection.

The rearrangement joins TRBV30 to TRBJ2-1; the D is unclear. The V end was cut by 4 bases, the J end by 0 bases, with 10 bases between. The CDR3 spans 14 residues. Germline values: CDR1 GTSNPN, CDR2 SVGIG (reference sequence). The CDR3 coding sequence is TGTGCCTGGATGGCGAGCCTCTCCTACAATGAGCAGTTCTTC. Protein product: CAWMASLSYNEQFF.

This chain links TRBV19 with TRBJ1-1, with D uncertain. The CDR3 is 13 residues long. Trimming cost V 7 bases and J 0 bases, with 9 bases left between them. In germline, CDR1 is LNHDA, CDR2 SQIVND (reference sequence). CDR3 protein: CASTPRVNTEAFF. DNA of the CDR3: TGTGCCAGTACTCCCCGCGTGAACACTGAAGCTTTCTTT.

V and J are TRBV9 and TRBJ2-3; unclear D gene. V lost 5 bases to trimming and J lost 3 bases, with 16 bases between them. The germline CDR1 and CDR2 sequences are SGDLS and YYNGEE. The CDR3 is 15 amino acids. The CDR3 sequence: CASSADSPGTDTQYF. Written as DNA, the CDR3 is TGTGCCAGCAGTGCCGATAGCCCTGGAACAGATACGCAGTATTTT.

V is TRBV4-2 and J is TRBJ1-5; D is possibly TRBD1 (6 bases). V was trimmed by 3 bases and J by 3 bases, leaving 15 bases between them. CDR3 length: 16 amino acids. CDR1 is LGHNA and CDR2 is YNFKEQ in the germline V gene. CDR3 bases: TGTGCCAGCAGCCACGGAAGGGGGGGGCCCAATCAGCCCCAGCATTTT. Protein: CASSHGRGGPNQPQHF.

Worth noting for this clone: Compared with germline, one end of the junction differs, possibly owing to a read error. The chain uses TRBV5-1 and TRBJ1-4, with unresolved D. The germline V gene has CDR1 SGHRS and CDR2 YFSETQ. CDR3 length: 15 residues. CDR3 nucleotides: TGCACCAGCAGCTTATCCACAGTATCTAATGAAAAACTGTTTTTT. It codes for CTSSLSTVSNEKLFF.

The V call is TRBV5-1, the J call TRBJ2-3; unclear D gene. CDR3 length: 12 residues. Trimming took 2 bases from V and 4 from J, leaving 5 bases between them. Germline-derived CDR1 and CDR2 are SGHRS and YFSETQ. CDR3 sequence (DNA): TGCGCCAGCAGCTTAAGGTCAGATACGCAGTATTTT. This translates into CASSLRSDTQYF.

J is TRBJ2-7 and V is TRBV27; 7 nucleotides line up with TRBD1. V trimming: 6 bases; J trimming: 3 bases; junction bases outside the gene matches: 17. This CDR3 has 17 residues. Germline CDR1 is MNHEY and CDR2 is SMNVEV (reference sequence). This CDR3 is CASSQFRPGTDYYEQYF. DNA of the CDR3: TGTGCCAGCAGCCAATTCCGTCCCGGGACAGATTACTACGAGCAGTACTTC.

This chain joins TRBV18 and TRBJ1-5; maybe TRBD1 (6 bases). The germline V gene encodes CDR1 KGHSH and CDR2 LQKENI. Trimming pared 8 bases from V and 0 bases from J, leaving 14 bases between. The CDR3 totals 15 residues. CDR3 bases: TGTGCCAGCGCGGAACAGGGACCTAGCAATCAGCCCCAGCATTTT. This gives the protein CASAEQGPSNQPQHF.

This clone was seen once. The gene calls are TRBV11-1 and TRBJ2-7; 7 nucleotides match TRBD1. V was pared by 1 base and J by 4 bases, with 7 bases of the junction left unmatched. Per germline, CDR1 SGHAT and CDR2 FQDESV (reference sequence). CDR3 length: 15 amino acids. The CDR3 DNA reads as TGTGCCAGCAGCTTAGTCGGGACAGAGTCATACGAGCAGTACTTC. Translating it yields CASSLVGTESYEQYF.

The rearrangement uses TRBV7-9 and TRBJ1-2, with D unresolved. Germline V gene data show CDR1 as SEHNR and CDR2 as FQNEAQ (reference sequence). The CDR3 is made up of 12 amino acids. V shed 2 bases and J shed 8 bases, with 9 bases lying between them. This CDR3 is CASSLIPRGYTF. The CDR3 DNA is TGTGCCAGCAGCTTAATCCCCAGGGGCTACACCTTC.

This clone has just a few counts. The V gene is TRBV18, the J gene TRBJ1-6, with D unclear. The germline V gene encodes CDR1 KGHSH and CDR2 LQKENI. The CDR3 contains 16 residues. The germline V and J ends were trimmed by 2 bases and 6 bases, with 14 bases remaining between them. The CDR3 here is CASSPELPAANSPLHF. As DNA, the CDR3 is TGTGCCAGCTCACCAGAATTACCGGCCGCTAATTCACCCCTCCACTTT.

This chain connects TRBV7-9 to TRBJ1-1, with D uncertain. Germline CDR1 is SEHNR and CDR2 is FQNEAQ (reference sequence). The CDR3 consists of 14 residues. With 1 base removed from V and 4 bases from J, the gap between germline ends came to 10 bases. CDR3 sequence: CASSLGLIGTEAFF. The CDR3 DNA is TGTGCCAGCAGCTTAGGGCTTATCGGCACTGAAGCTTTCTTT.

This chain links TRBV11-3 with TRBJ2-1; TRBD2 agrees at 12 bases. CDR3 length: 16 amino acids. CDR1 and CDR2 from the germline V gene are SGHNT and YENEEA. CDR3: CAAAERLAGDHNEQFF. CDR3 DNA sequence: TGTGCAGCAGCTGAAAGACTAGCGGGAGACCACAATGAGCAGTTCTTC.

V usage is TRBV18 and J usage is TRBJ2-4; 9 bases line up with TRBD2. Germline loops: CDR1 KGHSH, CDR2 LQKENI. J gave up 2 bases and V 3 bases, and 14 bases lay outside the gene matches. The CDR3 length is 19 residues. Here the CDR3 reads CASSPSLAGGPMTKNIQYF. Here the CDR3 DNA reads TGTGCCAGCTCACCTTCTTTGGCGGGGGGGCCGATGACCAAAAACATTCAGTACTTC.

This sequence joins TRBV20-1 and TRBJ1-2; a weak D match, TRBD1 (6 bases). The CDR3 length is 11 residues. Per germline, CDR1 DFQATT and CDR2 SNEGSKA (reference sequence). V dropped 5 bases and J dropped 8 bases, with 12 bases sitting between them. The CDR3 reads CSAQSDRGYTF. Written as DNA, the CDR3 is TGCAGTGCTCAGAGCGACAGGGGCTACACCTTC.

The CDR3 region has the DNA TGTGCCAGCAGCCAGCGGACTAGCGGGGACCCCTTTCGGGAGACCCAGTACTTC. It is translated as CASSQRTSGDPFRETQYF. The gene calls are TRBV3-1 (or the pseudogene TRBV3-2) and TRBJ2-5; 12 bases line up with TRBD2. This CDR3 has 18 residues. Trimming took 3 bases from V and 5 from J; bases not matched to a gene: 13. Germline V CDR1 and CDR2: LGHDT, YNNKEL (reference sequence).

V and J are TRBV28 and TRBJ2-2, with 9 bases that match TRBD1. Unmatched junction bases numbered 7, after V lost 1 base and J lost 4 bases. From germline, CDR1 is MDHEN and CDR2 SYDVKM. The CDR3 length is 17 residues. CDR3 DNA: TGTGCCAGCAGTTTATTCCAGGGACAGGGTACCACCGGGGAGCTGTTTTTT. Its protein is CASSLFQGQGTTGELFF.